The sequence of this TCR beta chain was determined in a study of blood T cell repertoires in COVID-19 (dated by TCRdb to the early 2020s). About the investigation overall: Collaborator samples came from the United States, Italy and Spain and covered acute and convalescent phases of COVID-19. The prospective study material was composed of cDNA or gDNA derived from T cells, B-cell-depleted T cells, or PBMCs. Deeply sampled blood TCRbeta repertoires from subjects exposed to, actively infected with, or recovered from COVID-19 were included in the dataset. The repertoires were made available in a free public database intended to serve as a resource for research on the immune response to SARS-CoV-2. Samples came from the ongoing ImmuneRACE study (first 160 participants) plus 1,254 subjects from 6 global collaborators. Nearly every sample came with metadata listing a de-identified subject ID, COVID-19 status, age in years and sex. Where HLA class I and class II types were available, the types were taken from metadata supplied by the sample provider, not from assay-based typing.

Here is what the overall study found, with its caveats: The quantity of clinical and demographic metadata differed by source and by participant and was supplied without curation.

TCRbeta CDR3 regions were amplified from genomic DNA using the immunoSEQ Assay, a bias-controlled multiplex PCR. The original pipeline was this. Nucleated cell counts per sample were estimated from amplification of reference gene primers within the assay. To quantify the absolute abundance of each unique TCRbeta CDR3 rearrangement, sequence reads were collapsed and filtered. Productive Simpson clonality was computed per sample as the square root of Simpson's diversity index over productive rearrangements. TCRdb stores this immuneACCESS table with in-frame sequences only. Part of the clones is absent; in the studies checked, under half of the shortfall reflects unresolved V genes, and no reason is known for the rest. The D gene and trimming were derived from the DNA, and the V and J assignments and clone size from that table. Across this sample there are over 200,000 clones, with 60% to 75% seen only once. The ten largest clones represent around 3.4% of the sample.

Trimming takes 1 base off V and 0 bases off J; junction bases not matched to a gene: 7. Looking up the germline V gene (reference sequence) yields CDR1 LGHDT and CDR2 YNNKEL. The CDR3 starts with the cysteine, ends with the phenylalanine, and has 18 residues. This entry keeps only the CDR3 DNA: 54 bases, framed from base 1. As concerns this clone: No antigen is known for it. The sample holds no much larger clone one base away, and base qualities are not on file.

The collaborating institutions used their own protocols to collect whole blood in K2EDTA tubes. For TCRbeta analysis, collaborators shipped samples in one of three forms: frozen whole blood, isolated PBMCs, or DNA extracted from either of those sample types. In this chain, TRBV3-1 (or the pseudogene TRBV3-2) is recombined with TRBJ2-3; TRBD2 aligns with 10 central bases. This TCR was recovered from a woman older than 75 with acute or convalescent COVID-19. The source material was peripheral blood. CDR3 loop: CASSQGSGGYRSTDTQYF. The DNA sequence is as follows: TGTGCCAGCAGCCAAGGTAGCGGGGGGTATCGTAGCACAGATACGCAGTATTTT.